This T cell receptor beta chain appears in the sequencing data of a study of T-cell reconstitution after alpha-beta-depleted transplantation in children. Unique molecular identifiers were incorporated during preparation of the TCRbeta library. Each CDR3 protein is one row after TCRdb ran MiXCR on the PCR reads. The data show about 58,000 distinct CDR3 sequences, around 40% seen once. Germline assignment: CDR1 LNHNV and CDR2 YYDKDF (reference sequence). Trimming at V came to 1 base and at J to 5 bases, leaving 7 bases not matched to a gene. CDR3 length: 16 amino acids. This clonotype was counted a few times. Its antigen is undetermined. Study findings and constraints: Newly made T cells mostly supplied T-cell counts and diversity one year after transplant. Reported findings indicate that, about two months after transplant, alpha-beta T cells came from several hundred expanded clones, which were derived from non-depleted graft cells. Surviving recipient T cells and thymic progenitors accounted for the high day-60 TCRbeta diversity observed in some patients.

The chain uses TRBV15 and TRBJ2-5; 10 positions agree with TRBD2. The sample in question was PBMCs, mostly from graft donor cells, obtained 360 days after TCRalphabeta/CD19-depleted stem cell transplant. This clonotype originated in a male patient aged 10 to 17 who had a stem cell transplant for acute lymphoblastic leukemia, so the T cells may come from the graft donor. The CDR3 DNA reads as TGTGCCACCAGCAGAGTTATGAAACTAGCGGGGGAGACCCAGTACTTC. Its protein is CATSRVMKLAGETQYF.